This TCR beta chain was found in a study of cytotoxic CD8 clonotypes in ibrutinib-treated CLL. Overall study: Each sample contained, on average, approximately 270,000 productive templates and 80,000 to 95,000 productive rearrangements.

Germline V gene sequence: CDR1 SGHTS, CDR2 YDEGEE. The CDR3 totals 17 residues. V was pared by 5 bases and J by 5 bases, with 13 bases of the junction left unmatched. The repertoire was sequenced with immunoSEQ multiplex PCR; TCRdb's copy has only in-frame clones and lacks some. The sample shows over 150,000 clones, 70% to 85% of them seen only once. This chain links TRBV5-8 with TRBJ2-2; 9 nucleotides agree with TRBD2. The sequencing used PBMCs, collected after 12 months of ibrutinib treatment. The clonotype comes from a human donor with chronic lymphocytic leukemia. CDR3 region: CASRTLIGGRATGELFF. Written as DNA, the CDR3 is TGTGCCAGCAGGACCCTTATTGGCGGGAGGGCAACCGGGGAGCTGTTTTTT. Looking up the rest from reference TRBV5-8 and TRBJ2-2 gives the full variable domain: EAGVTQSPTHLIKTRGQQATLRCSPISGHTSVYWYQQALGLGLQFLLWYDEGEERNRGNFPPRFSGRQFPNYSSELNVNALELEDSALYLCASRTLIGGRATGELFFGEGSRLTVL.